The 13 T cell receptor beta chains reported below all come from one sample, sequenced in a study of cytomegalovirus exposure and HLA in healthy donors. The PCR was carried out with 60 Vbeta primers and 13 Jbeta primers. This table comes from immunoSEQ multiplex PCR, and its TCRdb copy is limited to in-frame clones, with some not included. Of 120,000 or so clones listed, 15% to 20% are singletons. Material for sequencing was PBMCs. The receptors derive from a female donor in good health and CMV-seropositive.

This clone was counted a few times. The V call is TRBV9, the J call TRBJ2-5; D possibly corresponds to TRBD1 (6 bases). The germline V and J ends were trimmed by 0 bases and 5 bases, with 11 bases remaining between them. The CDR3 is 14 residues long. Germline values: CDR1 SGDLS, CDR2 YYNGEE. The CDR3 sequence is CASSVGQEQETQYF. The CDR3, as DNA: TGTGCCAGCAGCGTAGGACAGGAGCAGGAGACCCAGTACTTC.

The chain joins TRBV2 to TRBJ2-1; 8 bases line up with TRBD1. The CDR3 covers 14 residues. Losses at the gene ends were 6 bases for V and 2 bases for J; bases not matched to a gene: 3. The germline CDR1 and CDR2 sequences are SNHLY and FYNNEI. DNA of the CDR3: TGTGCCAGCAGCCTGACAGGGGCCTACAATGAGCAGTTCTTC. Translating it yields CASSLTGAYNEQFF.

The chain employs TRBV7-9 and TRBJ1-1; weak D call: TRBD1 (6 bases). With 1 base removed from V and 1 base from J, the gap between germline ends came to 7 bases. Germline V gene lookup returns CDR1 SEHNR and CDR2 FQNEAQ (reference sequence). The CDR3 length is 14 residues. In DNA form, the CDR3 reads TGTGCCAGCAGCTTAGTACAGGGGAACACTGAAGCTTTCTTT. Translation gives CASSLVQGNTEAFF.

This chain connects TRBV9 to TRBJ1-3; D perhaps matches TRBD1 (6 bases). There are 16 residues in the CDR3. V was clipped by 4 bases and J by 0 bases, with 14 bases between them. The germline CDR1 and CDR2 sequences are SGDLS and YYNGEE. CDR3 sequence reads: CASSRSGGASGNTIYF. As DNA, the CDR3 is TGTGCCAGCAGCCGGTCTGGGGGGGCCTCTGGAAACACCATATATTTT. The whole variable domain, filled in from reference TRBV9 and TRBJ1-3, reads DSGVTQTPKHLITATGQRVTLRCSPRSGDLSVYWYQQSLDQGLQFLIQYYNGEERAKGNILERFSAQQFPDLHSELNLSSLELGDSALYFCASSRSGGASGNTIYFGEGSWLTVV.

V gene TRBV28 combines with J gene TRBJ1-2, with D hard to call. The CDR3 totals 14 residues. Per the germline V gene, CDR1 is MDHEN and CDR2 is SYDVKM. V gave up 4 bases and J gave up 2 bases, with 11 bases separating them. CDR3 protein: CASSSPHRNYGYTF. For the CDR3, the DNA is TGTGCCAGCAGTTCCCCACATCGAAACTATGGCTACACCTTC.

This clone came up a few times. V is TRBV10-3 and J is TRBJ1-1; 8 bases align to TRBD1. From germline, CDR1 is ENHRY and CDR2 SYGVKD. The length of the CDR3 is 17 residues. The V and J ends lost 1 base and 4 bases, in that order; junction bases with no gene match: 11. This CDR3 reads CAISEWGQGAPGTEAFF. The CDR3 DNA reads as TGTGCCATCAGTGAGTGGGGGCAGGGGGCGCCCGGCACTGAAGCTTTCTTT.

This clone was found a few times. The chain joins TRBV7-9 to TRBJ2-7; 9 bases fit TRBD1. The CDR3 consists of 15 residues. The junction had 8 bases not matched to a gene; V was cut back by 5 bases and J by 3 bases. Germline V gene lookup returns CDR1 SEHNR and CDR2 FQNEAQ (reference sequence). CDR3: CASSGRTGAIYEQYF. In DNA form, the CDR3 reads TGTGCCAGCAGCGGAAGGACAGGGGCTATCTACGAGCAGTACTTC.

This chain uses TRBV19 with TRBJ1-5, with a possible D match to TRBD1 (5 bases). Per germline, CDR1 LNHDA and CDR2 SQIVND (reference sequence). V was clipped by 3 bases and J by 2 bases, with 11 bases between them. The CDR3 loop spans 15 amino acids. The CDR3, as DNA: TGTGCCAGTAGTATTAGGGGTTGGGGCAATCAGCCCCAGCATTTT. This gives the protein CASSIRGWGNQPQHF.

This clone showed up just a few times. This chain links TRBV6-1 with TRBJ1-2; D not resolved. CDR1 is MNHNS, CDR2 SASEGT, per germline. V was shortened by 2 bases and J by 2 bases, with 18 bases between the two germline ends. The CDR3 is 17 residues long. CDR3 DNA sequence: TGTGCCAGCAGTGAAAATGTAGAATCTCCCTTAAACTATGGCTACACCTTC. Its translation is CASSENVESPLNYGYTF.

V gene TRBV5-1 combines with J gene TRBJ2-3; 7 nucleotides line up with TRBD1. V dropped 4 bases and J dropped 0; count of bases not matched to a gene: 8. Germline V gives CDR1 SGHRS, CDR2 YFSETQ. There are 16 residues in the CDR3. In DNA, the CDR3 is TGCGCCAGCAGCCCTCGTTTCAGGGGGAGCACAGATACGCAGTATTTT. This gives the protein CASSPRFRGSTDTQYF.

V gene TRBV7-8 combines with J gene TRBJ1-3; D unclear. Germline values: CDR1 SGHVS, CDR2 FQNEAQ. V lost 3 bases and J lost 1, with 10 bases in between. The CDR3 contains 15 residues. The CDR3 DNA sequence: TGTGCCAGCAGCTTGGAGATCAGATCTGGAAACACCATATATTTT. Amino acids: CASSLEIRSGNTIYF.

Concerning this clone itself: The same CDR3 can be traced to other DNA sequences in this sample. The chain has TRBV27 and TRBJ1-2, with D possibly matching TRBD1 (5 bases). This CDR3 has 13 residues. V was cut by 2 bases and J by 4 bases, with 8 bases left in between. Germline CDR1 reads MNHEY; CDR2 reads SMNVEV (reference sequence). CDR3 nucleotides: TGTGCCAGCAGTTTAGGGCAGGGCTATGGCTACACCTTC. Encoded protein: CASSLGQGYGYTF.

This clone has a handful of counts. The rearrangement uses TRBV30 and TRBJ1-6, with 9 nucleotides matching TRBD1. Unmatched junction bases numbered 9, after V lost 3 bases and J lost 9 bases. CDR1 is GTSNPN, CDR2 SVGIG, per germline (reference sequence). There are 15 residues in the CDR3. The CDR3 region is CAWRPSRDRASPLHF. The CDR3 nucleotides read TGTGCCTGGAGACCCTCGCGGGACAGGGCTTCACCCCTCCACTTT.